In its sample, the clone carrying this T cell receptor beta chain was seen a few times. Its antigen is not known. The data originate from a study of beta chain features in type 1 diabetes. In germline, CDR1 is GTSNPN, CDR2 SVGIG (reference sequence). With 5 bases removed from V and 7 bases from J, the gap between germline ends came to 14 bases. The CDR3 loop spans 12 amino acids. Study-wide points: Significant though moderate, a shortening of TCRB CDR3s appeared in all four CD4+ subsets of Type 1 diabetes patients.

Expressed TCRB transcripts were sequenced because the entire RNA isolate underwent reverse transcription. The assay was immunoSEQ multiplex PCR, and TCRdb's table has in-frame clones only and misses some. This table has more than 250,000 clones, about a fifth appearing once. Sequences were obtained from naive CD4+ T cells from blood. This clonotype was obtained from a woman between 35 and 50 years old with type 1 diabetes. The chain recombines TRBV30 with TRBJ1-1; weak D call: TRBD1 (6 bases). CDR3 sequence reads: CAWEGRGSEAFF. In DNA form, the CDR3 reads TGTGCCTGGGAGGGCAGGGGCAGTGAAGCTTTCTTT.